The rows below give T cell receptor beta chains drawn from one sample of a study of cytomegalovirus exposure and HLA in healthy donors. The data were produced by immunoSEQ multiplex PCR, yet TCRdb's version contains in-frame clones alone and is incomplete. The profile shows tens of thousands of clones, roughly 79% of them singletons. Sequencing was done on a sample of PBMCs. Receptors originate from a female donor in good health and CMV-seronegative. Both conserved end residues are part of each CDR3. A D gene is named only where the DNA matches it firmly. Size tells how often a clone was seen (once, few, many) or the class of an expanded clone, and some rows leave it out.

>NA|TRBV19|13|TRBJ1-6|NA
CATGGGQYSPLHF
TGTGCCACGGGGGGAGGACAATATTCACCCCTCCACTTT
>TRBD2|TRBV6-5|15|TRBJ2-7|NA
CASSPRTGLSGEQYF
TGTGCCAGCAGTCCTCGAACGGGACTATCGGGCGAGCAGTACTTC
>NA|TRBV30|13|TRBJ1-2|NA
CAWARDRPYGYTF
TGTGCCTGGGCGCGAGACAGACCCTATGGCTACACCTTC
>TRBD1|TRBV9|15|TRBJ2-5|NA
CASSVGQGAAETQYF
TGTGCCAGCAGCGTAGGTCAGGGGGCAGCAGAGACCCAGTACTTC
>TRBD2|TRBV9|15|TRBJ2-3|NA
CASSVSGGLGDTQYF
TGTGCCAGCAGCGTTAGCGGGGGGCTGGGTGATACGCAGTATTTT
>TRBD2|TRBV7-6|15|TRBJ2-7|NA
CASSLLGEGPYEQYF
TGTGCCAGCAGCTTACTGGGGGAGGGTCCCTACGAGCAGTACTTC
>NA|TRBV7-2|14|TRBJ1-5|NA
CASSPSGGNQPQHF
TGTGCCAGCAGCCCGAGTGGGGGGAATCAGCCCCAGCATTTT
>NA|TRBV28|17|TRBJ1-5|few
CASSSQSLRSSNQPQHF
TGTGCCAGCAGTTCCCAATCTCTGAGAAGTAGCAATCAGCCCCAGCATTTT
>TRBD2|TRBV27|13|TRBJ2-7|once
CASSSGGPNEQYF
TGTGCCAGCAGTTCGGGGGGGCCAAACGAGCAGTACTTC
>TRBD2|TRBV28|14|TRBJ2-7|NA
CASSLGREMDEQYF
TGTGCCAGCAGTTTAGGGCGGGAGATGGACGAGCAGTACTTC
>NA|TRBV19|15|TRBJ1-5|NA
CASTLGGSGNQPQHF
TGTGCCAGTACCCTCGGGGGGTCAGGCAATCAGCCCCAGCATTTT